This T cell receptor (beta chain) was documented in a study of Graves' ophthalmopathy and Graves' hyperthyroidism. The overall study: Upon initial diagnosis and before any treatment, peripheral blood was collected. Study-level findings and limits: Ophthalmopathy progression was predicted with 55% to 71% sensitivity and approximately 72% specificity. Blood samples also showed most expanded thyroid clonotypes exceeding 0.001 frequency. A model built from 13 signatures distinguished ophthalmopathy from stable hyperthyroidism with approximately 89% sensitivity and about 84% specificity.

From RNA, the CDR3 regions of TCR beta chains were amplified and sequenced. HTBI-primed RT-PCR formed the first round, and a multiplex PCR formed the second. TCRdb reprocessed the multiplex PCR reads with MiXCR, giving one entry per CDR3 protein. In the table there are about 740,000 distinct CDR3 sequences, roughly 40% of which are singletons. This clonotype was counted a few times. Its target is not known. The ends were cut back, 4 bases at V and 4 bases at J, with 11 bases in the middle. The CDR3 runs 14 residues. The germline V gene has CDR1 GTSNPN and CDR2 SVGIG (reference sequence). This receptor was taken from an adult man with Graves' ophthalmopathy. This chain links TRBV30 with TRBJ2-6; D is unclear. The material sequenced was peripheral blood. The CDR3 loop is CAWTGEVGANVLTF. DNA of the CDR3: TGTGCCTGGACCGGCGAGGTCGGGGCCAACGTCCTGACTTTC.